The clone carrying this T cell receptor (beta chain) has a handful of counts. In the original workflow: By means of reference gene primer amplification, nucleated cell counts were estimated. Generated by immunoSEQ multiplex PCR, the TCRdb table keeps only in-frame clones and is missing some. V, J and clone size reflect that table, while D and trimming were determined from the DNA. The sample includes more than 200,000 clones, approximately 90% of them seen just once. This entry is derived from a study of blood T cell repertoires in COVID-19. Study-level information: The United States, Italy and Spain were the sources of the acute and convalescent COVID-19 samples.

The CDR3 loop spans 15 amino acids. V lost 0 bases to trimming and J lost 7 bases, with 10 bases between them. From germline, CDR1 is PRHDT and CDR2 FYEKMQ (reference sequence). The chain uses TRBV13 and TRBJ1-6, with TRBD1 as a possible D gene (6 bases). This TCR came from a woman in her twenties or thirties who had recovered from COVID-19. Sequences were obtained from PBMCs or T cells enriched from blood (not recorded which). The CDR3 sequence is CASSLGQGGNSPLHF. In DNA, the CDR3 is TGTGCCAGCAGCTTAGGACAGGGCGGAAATTCACCCCTCCACTTT.